The present entry profiles one T cell receptor beta chain with its context. With a J-beta primer mix and a sample-barcoded 5' primer, a second PCR ran 7 to 11 cycles. A template-switch adaptor with 12 random nucleotides tagged each cDNA molecule. TCRdb used MiXCR to reprocess the 5' RACE reads, holding one entry per CDR3 protein. The repertoire holds hundreds of thousands of distinct CDR3 sequences, with 49% as singletons. The data were obtained in a study of blood T cells in healthy people across ages. Each sample provided at least 5.5 micrograms of extracted total RNA. This CDR3 comprises 14 residues. Trimming pared 0 bases from V and 8 bases from J, leaving 16 bases between. Germline V gene lookup returns CDR1 DFQATT and CDR2 SNEGSKA (reference sequence).

Sequencing input: blood. The chain couples TRBV20-1 to TRBJ1-1; the D gene is possibly TRBD1 (6 bases). The receptor was isolated from a woman in her sixties in good health. In DNA, the CDR3 is TGCAGTGCTAGAGATCCTTCGGACAGCAGGGAAGCTTTCTTT. Translated: CSARDPSDSREAFF.